This T cell receptor (beta chain) is drawn from a study of blood T cell repertoires in COVID-19. About the study: Samples came from the United States, Italy and Spain, spanning acute and convalescent COVID-19. The cDNA or gDNA used as material had been derived from T cells, B-cell-depleted T cells, or PBMCs.

With V trimmed by 0 bases and J by 2 bases, 6 bases remained unmatched. The germline V gene encodes CDR1 LGHDT and CDR2 YNNKEL (reference sequence). The CDR3 runs 16 residues. Under the authors' procedure: Estimation of nucleated cell counts relied on the amplification of reference gene primers. This table comes from immunoSEQ multiplex PCR, and its TCRdb copy is limited to in-frame clones, with some not included. Clone size and V and J calls were adopted from that table, with D and trimming inferred from the DNA. The table shows approximately 230,000 clones, with 87% occurring only once. The J gene is TRBJ2-7, the V gene TRBV3-1 (or the pseudogene TRBV3-2), with 8 bases that match TRBD2. The specimen sequenced was peripheral blood. The clonotype originates from a man between 18 and 29 years old with active or convalescent COVID-19. The CDR3 sequence: CASSQDVAGGAYEQYF. The CDR3 nucleotides are TGTGCCAGCAGCCAAGATGTGGCGGGAGGCGCCTACGAGCAGTACTTC.